These 28 T cell receptor beta chains originate from one sample sequenced in a study of T-cell memory formation after mild COVID-19. TCRdb ran MiXCR on the 5' RACE reads and lists one entry per CDR3 protein. The sample has approximately 350,000 distinct CDR3 sequences, around 13% seen once. Sequencing was done on a sample of PBMCs or a T cell subset sorted from them (not recorded which). The source of these receptors is a man aged 18 to 30 who had mild COVID-19 (a few samples of this study predate the infection). Cell type and time point are not known.

The chain uses TRBV7-2 and TRBJ2-5; D remains unclear. This CDR3 comprises 13 residues. Germline V gene lookup returns CDR1 SGHTA and CDR2 FQGNSA. Trimming pared 4 bases from V and 8 bases from J, leaving 14 bases between. CDR3 in amino acids: CASSSTLYVTQYF. The CDR3 DNA reads as TGTGCCAGCAGCTCCACCCTCTATGTAACCCAGTACTTC. The full variable domain, in which reference TRBV7-2 and TRBJ2-5 provide the parts outside the CDR3, is GAGVSQSPSNKVTEKGKDVELRCDPISGHTALYWYRQSLGQGLEFLIYFQGNSAPDKSGLPSDRFSAERTGGSVSTLTIQRTQQEDSAVYLCASSSTLYVTQYFGPGTRLLVL.

In this sample, this clonotype turned up a few times. The chain joins TRBV2 to TRBJ2-7, with TRBD2 as a possible D gene (5 bases). Germline CDR1 and CDR2: SNHLY and FYNNEI. This CDR3 is 12 amino acids long. V dropped 3 bases and J dropped 7 bases, with 10 bases sitting between them. Written as DNA, the CDR3 is TGTGCCAGCAGTGAGTGGTCGGGAGAGCAGTACGTC. Protein product: CASSEWSGEQYV.

This clonotype was seen many times. This sequence joins TRBV5-6 and TRBJ1-5, with D maybe TRBD1 (5 bases). Germline CDR1 reads SGHDT; CDR2 reads YYEEEE. This CDR3 is 15 amino acids long. V was cut by 2 bases and J by 5 bases, with 14 bases left in between. As DNA, the CDR3 is TGTGCCAGCAGCTTATCCGGGGCCGGGCATCAGCCCCAGCATTTT. This translates into CASSLSGAGHQPQHF.

The V call is TRBV11-2, the J call TRBJ2-5; D is possibly TRBD1 (6 bases). The CDR3 length is 16 residues. Trimming took 4 bases from V and 5 from J, leaving 20 bases between them. Germline loops: CDR1 SGHAT, CDR2 FQNNGV. DNA of the CDR3: TGTGCCAGCAGCTCTACTGGACAGCTCCCTCTGGAGACCCAGTACTTC. It yields the protein CASSSTGQLPLETQYF.

The chain joins TRBV20-1 to TRBJ2-5, with 9 nucleotides matching TRBD1. The CDR3 contains 13 residues. Per the germline V gene, CDR1 is DFQATT and CDR2 is SNEGSKA (reference sequence). V trimming: 3 bases; J trimming: 4 bases; junction bases outside the gene matches: 3. The CDR3 coding sequence is TGCAGTGCTAGGAGACAGGGGGTAGAGACCCAGTACTTC. Its translation is CSARRQGVETQYF.

Only a few counts were recorded for this clonotype. The chain has TRBV7-2 and TRBJ1-6, with D hard to call. The germline CDR1 and CDR2 sequences are SGHTA and FQGNSA. The CDR3 totals 13 residues. Trimming removed 3 bases from V and 7 bases from J, with 7 bases in between. CDR3 region: CASSFAENSPLHF. CDR3 nucleotides: TGTGCCAGCAGCTTTGCCGAGAATTCACCCCTCCACTTT.

The rearrangement uses TRBV7-9 and TRBJ1-1; the match to TRBD1 covers 12 bases. The V segment lost 5 bases and the J segment 5 bases; nucleotides outside the gene matches: 6. This CDR3 is built from 15 residues. Per germline, CDR1 SEHNR and CDR2 FQNEAQ (reference sequence). For the CDR3, the DNA is TGTGCCAGCAGCACCGGGGACAGGGGGCGAACTGAAGCTTTCTTT. The encoded protein is CASSTGDRGRTEAFF.

This clonotype was seen only a few times. V is TRBV12-3 or TRBV12-4 and J is TRBJ1-6, with D unresolved. V was cut by 6 bases and J by 8 bases, with 14 bases left in between. This CDR3 has 14 residues. Written as DNA, the CDR3 is TGTGCCAGCAGGATAGGAGGAGGTGATTCACCCCTCCACTTT. As protein: CASRIGGGDSPLHF.

This clonotype was seen only a few times. This chain uses TRBV2 with TRBJ2-7; D is ambiguous. V was clipped by 6 bases and J by 2 bases, with 14 bases between them. Germline CDR1 SNHLY, CDR2 FYNNEI. The CDR3 contains 14 residues. CDR3 sequence: CASRAGIVTYEQYV. CDR3 DNA: TGTGCCAGCAGGGCTGGGATTGTAACCTACGAGCAGTACGTC.

There are a few counts of this clonotype. The rearrangement joins TRBV11-2 to TRBJ1-2; no clear D gene. V was shortened by 5 bases and J by 7 bases, with 17 bases between the two germline ends. The CDR3 runs to 14 residues. Germline V gene data show CDR1 as SGHAT and CDR2 as FQNNGV. The chain's CDR3 is CASSAGRTNTGYTF. The CDR3 DNA is TGTGCCAGCAGCGCCGGAAGGACCAATACTGGCTACACCTTC.

V and J are TRBV20-1 and TRBJ1-2; perhaps TRBD1 as D (6 bases). Germline values: CDR1 DFQATT, CDR2 SNEGSKA (reference sequence). The CDR3 is 13 residues long. Here the CDR3 reads CSSGAGVRYGYTF. The CDR3 DNA reads TGCAGCAGTGGGGCAGGGGTTAGGTATGGCTACACCTTC.

This clonotype has more than one count but fewer than ten. This chain links TRBV6-2 or TRBV6-3 with TRBJ1-5; D ambiguous. Germline CDR1 is MNHEY and CDR2 is SVGEGT. There are 16 residues in the CDR3. V lost 6 bases to trimming and J lost 2 bases, with 17 bases between them. The CDR3 is CASRGRGVSGNQPQHF. The CDR3 DNA reads as TGTGCCAGCAGGGGTCGAGGCGTTTCAGGCAATCAGCCCCAGCATTTT.

This chain connects TRBV20-1 to TRBJ2-7; D remains unclear. Germline V gene lookup returns CDR1 DFQATT and CDR2 SNEGSKA (reference sequence). Between the trimmed V and J ends, which lost 3 bases and 9 bases, there was a span of 12 bases. The CDR3 runs to 11 residues. CDR3 bases: TGCAGTGCTAGTCCCCAGGTCGGGCAGTACGTC. This translates into CSASPQVGQYV.

The chain is built from TRBV5-1 and TRBJ2-2; D is ambiguous. The V end lost 3 bases, the J end lost 0 bases, and 9 bases lay between the germline ends. Germline CDR1 reads SGHRS; CDR2 reads YFSETQ. The CDR3 is 15 residues long. CDR3 loop: CASSSGSANTGELFF. The CDR3 DNA sequence: TGCGCCAGCAGCTCCGGTTCCGCGAACACCGGGGAGCTGTTTTTT.

The rearrangement links TRBV5-1 to TRBJ1-1; 10 bases fit TRBD1. The CDR3 covers 15 residues. Per germline, CDR1 SGHRS and CDR2 YFSETQ. The trim removed 4 bases at V and 1 base at J, leaving 4 bases unmatched. CDR3 sequence reads: CASSVGTGANTEAFF. The CDR3 nucleotides read TGCGCCAGCAGCGTGGGGACAGGGGCGAACACTGAAGCTTTCTTT.

This clonotype was detected a few times. This sequence joins TRBV7-2 and TRBJ2-7; D ambiguous. CDR3 length: 13 amino acids. Trimming removed 1 base at V and 1 base at J, with 5 bases between. Germline V CDR1 and CDR2: SGHTA, FQGNSA. This CDR3 is CASSLGFSYEQYF. As DNA, the CDR3 is TGTGCCAGCAGCTTAGGGTTTTCCTACGAGCAGTACTTC.

This chain uses TRBV27 with TRBJ2-3, with TRBD1 matching over 10 bases. This CDR3 contains 14 residues. V shed 7 bases, J shed 3 bases, and the junction held 4 bases outside the gene matches. The V gene's germline CDR1 is MNHEY and CDR2 SMNVEV (reference sequence). CDR3 sequence (DNA): TGTGCCAGCACATCGGGACAGGGGACAGATACGCAGTATTTT. Its protein is CASTSGQGTDTQYF.

The gene calls are TRBV18 and TRBJ2-1; a weak D match, TRBD2 (6 bases). V lost 5 bases and J 7 bases, leaving 15 bases between the germline ends. Germline CDR1 reads KGHSH; CDR2 reads LQKENI. The CDR3 spans 14 residues. CDR3 sequence reads: CASSTTRGSNEQFF. The CDR3 DNA is TGTGCCAGCTCAACTACCCGGGGGTCTAATGAGCAGTTCTTC.

This chain uses TRBV6-1 with TRBJ2-3, with D perhaps matching TRBD1 (6 bases). Germline V gene sequence: CDR1 MNHNS, CDR2 SASEGT. Trimming shortened V by 1 base and J by 4 bases, and 15 bases separated the two germline ends. This CDR3 comprises 16 residues. CDR3 protein: CASSEVLRAGADTQYF. CDR3 in DNA: TGTGCCAGCAGTGAAGTGTTGCGGGCAGGGGCAGATACGCAGTATTTT.

The V and J genes are TRBV11-3 and TRBJ2-3; 9 bases fit TRBD1. Germline CDR1 reads SGHNT; CDR2 reads YENEEA. The CDR3 length is 17 residues. The ends lost 1 base at V and 4 bases at J; junction bases unmatched: 9. The CDR3 region is CASSLAPGRTGADTQYF. CDR3 in DNA: TGTGCCAGCAGCTTAGCCCCGGGACGGACAGGGGCAGATACGCAGTATTTT.

This clonotype was counted a single time. Written as DNA, the CDR3 is TGTGCCAGCAGTGAATCCCAGGGGGCAACCGGGGCCAACGTCCTGACTTTC. The encoded protein is CASSESQGATGANVLTF. The chain carries TRBV6-1 and TRBJ2-6; 8 bases are shared with TRBD1. Germline V gives CDR1 MNHNS, CDR2 SASEGT. This CDR3 is 17 amino acids long. The V segment lost 2 bases and the J segment 4 bases; nucleotides outside the gene matches: 7.

This clonotype was seen more than once but under ten times. The rearrangement links TRBV18 to TRBJ2-3, with D unclear. This CDR3 is 16 amino acids long. Trimming took off 3 bases at V and 0 bases at J, with 13 bases between the two ends. Germline loops: CDR1 KGHSH, CDR2 LQKENI. The CDR3 coding sequence is TGTGCCAGCTCACCTCCGGACCAAGCTAGCACAGATACGCAGTATTTT. It encodes CASSPPDQASTDTQYF. Complete variable domain (other parts from reference TRBV18 and TRBJ2-3): NAGVMQNPRHLVRRRGQEARLRCSPMKGHSHVYWYRQLPEEGLKFMVYLQKENIIDESGMPKERFSAEFPKEGPSILRIQQVVRGDSAAYFCASSPPDQASTDTQYFGPGTRLTVL.

CDR3 sequence (DNA): TGTGCCAGCAGTTTTGTAGGGCAGAGATATGGCTACACCTTC. Protein sequence: CASSFVGQRYGYTF. The chain employs TRBV12-3 or TRBV12-4 and TRBJ1-2, with D unclear. Trimming cost V 3 bases and J 5 bases, with 13 bases left between them. The CDR3 extends over 14 amino acids.

This clonotype was recorded a few times. This chain joins TRBV20-1 and TRBJ2-7; D not certain. CDR3 length: 16 amino acids. Germline V CDR1 and CDR2: DFQATT, SNEGSKA (reference sequence). The ends were cut back, 1 base at V and 0 bases at J, with 16 bases in the middle. The CDR3 protein is CSARAYIGRSSYEQYF. The DNA of the CDR3 is TGCAGTGCTAGAGCTTATATTGGACGGAGCTCCTACGAGCAGTACTTC.

The chain links TRBV4-1 to TRBJ2-7; D is perhaps TRBD1 (5 bases). This CDR3 comprises 14 residues. The V gene's germline CDR1 is MGHRA and CDR2 YSYEKL. V dropped 5 bases and J dropped 5 bases, with 16 bases sitting between them. DNA of the CDR3: TGCGCCAGCAGCTTGGGGCATGGTTCGGACGAGCAGTACGTC. Protein: CASSLGHGSDEQYV.

This clonotype has only a few counts. The rearrangement links TRBV4-3 to TRBJ2-1; the D gene is possibly TRBD2 (7 bases). Trimming removed 0 bases from V and 8 bases from J, with 32 bases in between. This CDR3 contains 21 residues. Germline-derived CDR1 and CDR2 are LGHNA and YSLEER. This CDR3 is CASSQEKTGFNNLGRGDEQFF. DNA of the CDR3: TGCGCCAGCAGCCAAGAAAAAACCGGATTTAATAACCTGGGGAGGGGGGATGAGCAGTTCTTC.

This clonotype was recorded a few times. The chain uses TRBV6-5 and TRBJ1-2; 9 bases are a match to TRBD1. This CDR3 has 14 amino acids. Germline V gene sequence: CDR1 MNHEY, CDR2 SVGAGI. J lost 3 bases, V lost 7 bases, and 6 bases had no gene match. The CDR3 DNA reads TGTGCCAGCAAATTGGGACAGGGAGACTATGGCTACACCTTC. It encodes CASKLGQGDYGYTF.

A few counts support this clonotype. The chain links TRBV7-2 to TRBJ2-2; 9 positions agree with TRBD1. Germline V gives CDR1 SGHTA, CDR2 FQGNSA. This CDR3 has 16 residues. The V segment lost 1 base and the J segment 7 bases; nucleotides outside the gene matches: 7. CDR3 sequence: CASSLDGQGSGGELFF. The DNA of the CDR3 is TGTGCCAGCAGCTTAGATGGACAGGGGAGTGGCGGGGAGCTGTTTTTT.